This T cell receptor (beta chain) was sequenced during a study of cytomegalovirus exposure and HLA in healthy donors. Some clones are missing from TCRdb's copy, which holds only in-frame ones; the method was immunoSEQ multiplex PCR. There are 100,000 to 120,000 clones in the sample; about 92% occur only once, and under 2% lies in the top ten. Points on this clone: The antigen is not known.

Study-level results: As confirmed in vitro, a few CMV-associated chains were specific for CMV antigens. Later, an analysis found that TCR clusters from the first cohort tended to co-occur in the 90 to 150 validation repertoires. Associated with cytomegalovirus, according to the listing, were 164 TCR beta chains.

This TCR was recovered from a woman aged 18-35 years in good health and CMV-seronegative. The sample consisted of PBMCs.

This chain's CDR3 is CASSLAGAGRDEKLFF. Here the CDR3 DNA reads TGTGCCAGCAGCTTGGCCGGCGCAGGGAGGGATGAAAAACTGTTTTTT. V and J are TRBV5-4 and TRBJ1-4; the D gene is possibly TRBD1 (5 bases). V lost 0 bases and J 6 bases, leaving 15 bases between the germline ends. Germline lookup yields CDR1 SGHNT and CDR2 YYREEE (reference sequence). CDR3 length: 16 amino acids.